One and the same sample provided the 27 T cell receptor beta chains below, sequenced in a study of a mutant IDH1 vaccine in newly diagnosed glioma. Time point described: baseline, week 1 (first vaccination visit). Treatment specified: pre-vaccination baseline after standard-of-care therapy. The data were produced by immunoSEQ multiplex PCR, yet TCRdb's version contains in-frame clones alone and is incomplete. The sample has around 100,000 clones, more than 65% seen once. Sequenced material: PBMCs, taken from a glioma patient treated with radiotherapy, temozolomide or both. The receptor set was obtained from a man aged 40-49 years with glioma. Some clones in this sample may be carry-over from other donors' samples.

This clone was counted once. The chain has TRBV6-5 and TRBJ1-5, with no clear D. The V and J ends lost 5 bases and 7 bases respectively, with 12 bases between them. The CDR3 has 13 amino acids. CDR1 is MNHEY and CDR2 is SVGAGI in the germline V gene. The CDR3 sequence is CASSAWANQPQHF. CDR3 DNA: TGTGCCAGCAGTGCCTGGGCGAACCAGCCCCAGCATTTT.

The chain has TRBV4-1 and TRBJ1-5, with D unclear. Trimming cost V 1 base and J 2 bases, with 12 bases left between them. This CDR3 is built from 16 residues. Germline lookup yields CDR1 MGHRA and CDR2 YSYEKL. CDR3 protein: CASSQVEGHRNQPQHF. The CDR3 nucleotides are TGCGCCAGCAGCCAAGTGGAGGGTCACCGCAATCAGCCCCAGCATTTT.

The rearrangement links TRBV4-1 to TRBJ2-1, with TRBD2 as a possible D gene (5 bases). The V gene's germline CDR1 is MGHRA and CDR2 YSYEKL. V was shortened by 4 bases and J by 2 bases, with 15 bases between the two germline ends. CDR3 length equals 16 residues. The CDR3 protein is CASSPRASGTYNEQFF. The DNA of the CDR3 is TGCGCCAGCAGCCCACGAGCGTCGGGAACCTACAATGAGCAGTTCTTC.

The CDR3 reads CASSPGRGGGEETQYF. The CDR3 bases are TGCGCCAGCAGCCCGGGTAGGGGGGGCGGTGAAGAGACCCAGTACTTC. V gene TRBV5-1 combines with J gene TRBJ2-5, with D perhaps TRBD2 (7 bases). Germline V gene data show CDR1 as SGHRS and CDR2 as YFSETQ. V was cut by 4 bases and J by 3 bases, with 19 bases left in between. This CDR3 is built from 16 residues. Full variable domain (outside the CDR3, taken from reference TRBV5-1 and TRBJ2-5): KAGVTQTPRYLIKTRGQQVTLSCSPISGHRSVSWYQQTPGQGLQFLFEYFSETQRNKGNFPGRFSGRQFSNSRSEMNVSTLELGDSALYLCASSPGRGGGEETQYFGPGTRLLVL.

The chain is built from TRBV7-8 and TRBJ2-7, with no clear D. CDR1 SGHVS and CDR2 FQNEAQ come from the germline V gene. CDR3 length: 12 amino acids. V was shortened by 5 bases and J by 3 bases, with 8 bases between the two germline ends. The CDR3 region has the DNA TGTGCCAGCAGCCCGATGTACTACGAGCAGTACTTC. This encodes CASSPMYYEQYF.

The genes are TRBV13 and TRBJ2-5, with 10 bases that match TRBD1. Germline trimming cut 3 bases from V and 6 bases from J; bases unmatched to any gene: 7. Germline CDR1 is PRHDT and CDR2 is FYEKMQ (reference sequence). There are 15 residues in the CDR3. CDR3 sequence: CASSFGDRGYQTQYF. CDR3 DNA: TGTGCCAGCAGCTTTGGGGACAGGGGCTACCAGACCCAGTACTTC.

This rearrangement joins TRBV18 to TRBJ1-5, with 8 bases identical to TRBD1. This CDR3 comprises 13 residues. CDR1 is KGHSH, CDR2 LQKENI, per germline. The trim removed 8 bases at V and 5 bases at J, leaving 5 bases unmatched. In DNA, the CDR3 is TGTGCCAGCGCTGCAGGGGGCGATCAGCCCCAGCATTTT. Residues: CASAAGGDQPQHF.

This clone was seen once. The rearrangement links TRBV5-1 to TRBJ1-5; D perhaps matches TRBD1 (6 bases). The CDR3 has 14 residues. CDR1 is SGHRS, CDR2 YFSETQ, per germline. Trimming removed 5 bases at V and 3 bases at J, with 12 bases between. The CDR3 protein is CASSVDSFNQPQHF. The CDR3, as DNA: TGCGCCAGCAGTGTGGACAGTTTCAATCAGCCCCAGCATTTT.

The chain combines TRBV6-5 with TRBJ1-1; tentative D call: TRBD1 (5 bases). CDR1 is MNHEY, CDR2 SVGAGI, per germline. With 7 bases removed from V and 2 bases from J, the gap between germline ends came to 11 bases. This CDR3 region has 13 residues. CDR3 sequence reads: CASTKGINTEAFF. The CDR3 coding sequence is TGTGCCAGCACCAAGGGGATTAACACTGAAGCTTTCTTT.

The chain recombines TRBV7-9 with TRBJ2-2; a weak D match, TRBD1 (5 bases). The CDR3 is 17 amino acids. Germline-derived CDR1 and CDR2 are SEHNR and FQNEAQ (reference sequence). Trimming left V 5 bases short and J 5 bases short, with 21 bases between. The DNA of the CDR3 is TGTGCCAGCAGCGGCTGGTTGGGGCAGGCCGGAACCGGGGAGCTGTTTTTT. Residues: CASSGWLGQAGTGELFF.

In this sample, this clone turned up a few times. V usage is TRBV2 and J usage is TRBJ2-7; 13 bases fit TRBD2. Per the germline V gene, CDR1 is SNHLY and CDR2 is FYNNEI. V lost 5 bases to trimming and J lost 0 bases; unmatched junction nucleotides: 10. The CDR3 runs 18 residues. Written as DNA, the CDR3 is TGTGCCAGCAGTACCCCGGGACTAGCGGGGTACAGCTCCTACGAGCAGTACTTC. As protein: CASSTPGLAGYSSYEQYF.

This clone appeared a few times. The V gene is TRBV20-1, the J gene TRBJ2-7; 8 bases line up with TRBD1. V shed 6 bases and J 11 bases; nucleotides not matched to a gene: 9. The germline V gene has CDR1 DFQATT and CDR2 SNEGSKA (reference sequence). CDR3 length: 11 amino acids. CDR3 nucleotide sequence: TGCAGTGCGGCAGGACAGGGATTAGAGTACTTC. Amino acids: CSAAGQGLEYF.

The chain combines TRBV6-4 with TRBJ1-2; D gene ambiguous. This CDR3 is built from 15 residues. V was pared by 2 bases and J by 0 bases, with 10 bases between. Germline CDR1 and CDR2: MRHNA and SNTAGT. CDR3 DNA: TGTGCCAGCAGTGACGGCGAGGACTCTAACTATGGCTACACCTTC. Encoded protein: CASSDGEDSNYGYTF.

V usage is TRBV19 and J usage is TRBJ1-5; D uncertain. V was clipped by 3 bases and J by 6 bases, with 9 bases between them. The CDR3 is 13 amino acids. Germline V CDR1 and CDR2: LNHDA, SQIVND (reference sequence). CDR3 residues: CASSIIMGQPQHF. CDR3 nucleotide sequence: TGTGCCAGTAGTATTATCATGGGTCAGCCCCAGCATTTT.

The rearrangement uses TRBV19 and TRBJ1-5; 8 nucleotides align to TRBD1. CDR1 and CDR2 from the germline V gene are LNHDA and SQIVND (reference sequence). CDR3 length: 18 residues. After removal of 3 bases from V and 2 bases from J, the junction contained 12 bases not matched to a gene. The CDR3 coding sequence is TGTGCCAGTAGTATCCAGGCAGGGGGCAGTACGGGCAATCAGCCCCAGCATTTT. Its translation is CASSIQAGGSTGNQPQHF.

V and J are TRBV29-1 and TRBJ1-1; TRBD1 is a possible D gene (6 bases). Trimming left V 7 bases short and J 7 bases short, with 13 bases between. The CDR3 loop spans 11 amino acids. From germline, CDR1 is SQVTM and CDR2 ANQGSEA. The CDR3 DNA sequence: TGCAGCGCCCCCGGGGGCGATGAAGCTTTCTTT. Its protein is CSAPGGDEAFF.

The rearrangement joins TRBV27 to TRBJ2-7; the match to TRBD2 covers 8 bases. The length of the CDR3 is 15 residues. The germline V gene has CDR1 MNHEY and CDR2 SMNVEV (reference sequence). V was clipped by 7 bases and J by 2 bases; unmatched bases: 10. As DNA, the CDR3 is TGTGCCAGCAAAGAGGGGCGGGGGGCAGCCTACGAGCAGTACTTC. Amino acid sequence: CASKEGRGAAYEQYF.

V and J are TRBV4-1 and TRBJ2-1, with 10 positions matching TRBD2. The CDR3 runs to 15 residues. The J segment lost 9 bases and the V segment lost 1 base, leaving 6 bases of the junction unmatched. Germline V gene sequence: CDR1 MGHRA, CDR2 YSYEKL. CDR3 residues: CASSQASGGRGEQFF. The CDR3, as DNA: TGCGCCAGCAGCCAAGCTAGCGGGGGACGGGGTGAGCAGTTCTTC.

The V call is TRBV6-1, the J call TRBJ1-2, with 7 bases fitting TRBD1. Germline V gives CDR1 MNHNS, CDR2 SASEGT. The CDR3 contains 15 residues. V trimming: 3 bases; J trimming: 0 bases; junction bases outside the gene matches: 4. CDR3 nucleotides: TGTGCCAGCAGTGAGGGGGACAGCTCTAACTATGGCTACACCTTC. Protein product: CASSEGDSSNYGYTF.

This clone showed up just once. The chain combines TRBV7-8 with TRBJ1-5; no clear D. This CDR3 region has 16 residues. From germline, CDR1 is SGHVS and CDR2 FQNEAQ. V lost 1 base to trimming and J lost 0 bases, with 10 bases between them. The CDR3 is CASSLEGINSNQPQHF. CDR3 in DNA: TGTGCCAGCAGCTTAGAGGGTATCAATAGCAATCAGCCCCAGCATTTT.

V is TRBV7-2 and J is TRBJ2-7, with 13 bases lining up with TRBD2. The germline V gene has CDR1 SGHTA and CDR2 FQGNSA. The CDR3 runs 19 residues. J lost 0 bases, V lost 1 base, and 9 bases had no gene match. As DNA, the CDR3 is TGTGCCAGCAGCTTAGTTCATACTAGCGGGGGGGAGAGCTCCTACGAGCAGTACTTC. It encodes CASSLVHTSGGESSYEQYF.

This clone was seen just once. The chain links TRBV9 to TRBJ1-5, with D possibly TRBD1 on 6 matching bases. CDR3 length: 15 residues. The germline V gene has CDR1 SGDLS and CDR2 YYNGEE. The V gene lost 0 bases and the J gene lost 9 bases, with 16 bases spanning the gap. CDR3 in amino acids: CASSVEPDRPGPQHF. As DNA, the CDR3 is TGTGCCAGCAGCGTAGAACCCGACAGGCCCGGGCCCCAGCATTTT.

The J gene is TRBJ2-3, the V gene TRBV6-5, with 7 nucleotides matching TRBD1. The V segment lost 10 bases and the J segment 6 bases; nucleotides outside the gene matches: 4. The CDR3 covers 11 residues. Germline V gene data show CDR1 as MNHEY and CDR2 as SVGAGI. The CDR3, as DNA: TGTGCCACAGCCAGGGGGGATACGCAGTATTTT. Its protein product is CATARGDTQYF.

As for this clone: Distinct nucleotide sequences in the sample also encode this CDR3. The chain has TRBV6-5 and TRBJ2-2; no firm D call. The length of the CDR3 is 12 residues. V lost 0 bases and J lost 5, with 1 base in between. Per the germline V gene, CDR1 is MNHEY and CDR2 is SVGAGI. CDR3 protein: CASSYSTGELFF. In nucleotides, the CDR3 is TGTGCCAGCAGTTACTCTACCGGGGAGCTGTTTTTT.

The chain is built from TRBV5-6 and TRBJ2-4; TRBD1 agrees at 9 bases. J gave up 4 bases and V 4 bases, and 6 bases lay outside the gene matches. This CDR3 has 15 amino acids. Looked up from germline, CDR1 is SGHDT and CDR2 is YYEEEE. CDR3 coding DNA: TGTGCCAGCAGCCTGTTGGGGACAGGGAAAAACATTCAGTACTTC. This codes for CASSLLGTGKNIQYF. Drawing the rest from reference TRBV5-6 and TRBJ2-4, the complete variable domain is DAGVTQSPTHLIKTRGQQVTLRCSPKSGHDTVSWYQQALGQGPQFIFQYYEEEERQRGNFPDRFSGHQFPNYSSELNVNALLLGDSALYLCASSLLGTGKNIQYFGAGTRLSVL.

This clone was counted between two and nine times. V usage is TRBV5-4 and J usage is TRBJ1-4; possibly TRBD1 for D (5 bases). From germline, CDR1 is SGHNT and CDR2 YYREEE (reference sequence). The CDR3 spans 14 residues. Trimming cost V 4 bases and J 8 bases, with 15 bases left between them. The CDR3 coding sequence is TGTGCCAGCAGCCGCGTGGGGGTTCAGGAAAAACTGTTTTTT. It specifies CASSRVGVQEKLFF.

V usage is TRBV4-1 and J usage is TRBJ1-2; D gene ambiguous. CDR3 length: 15 amino acids. V lost 1 base and J 0 bases, leaving 9 bases between the germline ends. CDR1 is MGHRA and CDR2 is YSYEKL in the germline V gene. Here the CDR3 DNA reads TGCGCCAGCAGCCAAGTGTGGGGATCTAACTATGGCTACACCTTC. Its protein product is CASSQVWGSNYGYTF.